The rows below give T cell receptor beta chains drawn from one sample of a study of T cell repertoires in cytomegalovirus infection. MiXCR was run by TCRdb on the reads, yielding one entry per CDR3 protein. Of about 740,000 distinct CDR3 sequences listed, less than 40% were seen once; the top ten hold 2.5% to 3.5%. The sample consisted of PBMCs. These receptors originate from a human donor in good health (CMV status not recorded). Some clones in this sample may be carry-over from other donors' samples. CDR3s include the opening cysteine and the closing phenylalanine or tryptophan. The D gene is left open where the match is weak. Rows may omit the clone size; those that give it use once, few, many or a size class.

d_call j_call clone_size v_call cdr3_nt cdr3_aa
- TRBJ2-7 many TRBV7-9 TGTGCCAGCACCCCCCTTGGTGCTCCCGGCAAGCAGTACTTC CASTPLGAPGKQYF
- TRBJ2-7 few TRBV10-3 TGTGCCACCCGGGCCGGGCGGGACGAGCAGTACTTC CATRAGRDEQYF
TRBD1 TRBJ2-7 - TRBV7-3 TGTGCCAGCAGCTCCTGGACAGGGGCCCCCTACGAGAAGTACTTC CASSSWTGAPYEKYF
TRBD2 TRBJ2-7 - TRBV7-9 TGTGCCAGCAGCTTAGCGTTTAGCGGGAGTATTTTCTACGAGCAGTACTTC CASSLAFSGSIFYEQYF
- TRBJ1-1 - TRBV7-6 TGTGCCAGAAGCTTATCAGGAGAAACTGAATCTTTCTTT CARSLSGETESFF
- TRBJ1-2 few TRBV7-2 TGTGCCAGCAGCTTAGATAGCGGGGTTGCCTATGGCTACACCTTC CASSLDSGVAYGYTF
- TRBJ1-3 - TRBV4-2 TGTGCCAGCAGCCACCTCGCACCCCAGGTTAACTCTGGAAACACCATATATTTT CASSHLAPQVNSGNTIYF
- TRBJ2-2 few TRBV19 TGTGCCAGTAGTACCGAGGGGATAGCCGCAGCGAACACCGGGGAGCTGTTTTTT CASSTEGIAAANTGELFF
- TRBJ1-4 - TRBV3-1 TGTGCCAGCAGCCAAGGTGTCTCAAGTAATGAAAAACTGTTTTTT CASSQGVSSNEKLFF
- TRBJ2-3 - TRBV15 TGTGCCACCAGCAGACTGGGCGGGGTTAAAGATACGCAGTATTTT CATSRLGGVKDTQYF
- TRBJ2-1 - TRBV14 TGTGCCAGCAGCCAGGGGGGGGGCTATGAGCAGTTCTTC CASSQGGGYEQFF
- TRBJ2-2 - TRBV6-5 TGTGCCAGCACCCCGGGCGCAGGGAACACCGGGGAGCTGTTTTTT CASTPGAGNTGELFF
- TRBJ2-7 - TRBV5-4 TGTGCCAGCAGCTCCTTTGGGAGCATGGCGTACGAGCAGTACTTC CASSSFGSMAYEQYF